This T cell receptor beta chain was sequenced for a study of shared clonotypes between healthy human individuals. Turning to the study itself: The study used three CD4 naive, three CD4 memory, two CD8 naive and one CD8 memory plate per donor. Study-wide results and caveats: Compared with memory subsets, naive subsets generally had larger estimated richness. Generation of non-shared clonotypes was less probable than generation of clonotypes shared by all four donors.

As regards this clone: What it recognizes is unknown.

Profiling relied on immunoSEQ multiplex PCR, and the TCRdb table lists in-frame clones only, not all of them. The data show more than 2 million clones, with 90% to 95% seen just once and approximately 1.6% held by the top ten. Germline loops: CDR1 MNHGY, CDR2 SVAAGI. The CDR3 is 18 residues long. The trim removed 7 bases at V and 0 bases at J, leaving 17 bases unmatched. CD8 cells classed as naive were CD45RO-negative and positively selected for CCR7, excluding terminally differentiated effector memory CD45RA+ cells. Everyone who donated was a Caucasian adult who lived in Nashville, Tennessee. The chain recombines TRBV6-9 with TRBJ2-7; 8 bases map to TRBD1. This clonotype originated in a man between 18 and 29 years old in good health. Some clones in this sample may be carry-over from other donors' samples. The material sequenced was naive CD8+ T cells from PBMCs. The DNA of the CDR3 is TGTGCCAGCAACCTTCCGAGACAGGGGTTCCCGAGCTCCTACGAGCAGTACTTC. It encodes CASNLPRQGFPSSYEQYF.